What follows are 14 T cell receptor beta chains derived from one specimen sequenced in a study of T cells after posttransplantation cyclophosphamide. Treatment was busulfan-fludarabine conditioning, a marrow graft, and cyclophosphamide on days +3 and +4. Profiled with immunoSEQ multiplex PCR; TCRdb holds only in-frame clones, not every one. Observed are 14,000 or so clones, no singletons, with the top ten taking around 23%. The material sequenced was PBMCs, taken 1,000 to 1,200 days after allogeneic stem cell transplant with posttransplant cyclophosphamide. The receptors originated from a female patient aged 40-49 years who received an allogeneic stem cell transplant from a related donor, was CMV-positive, and had no GVHD. Some T cells may have originated in the graft donor.

This clone has a count of ten or more. This chain uses TRBV11-2 with TRBJ2-7, with TRBD2 identical over 8 bases. CDR3 length equals 15 residues. Germline V gives CDR1 SGHAT, CDR2 FQNNGV. V lost 5 bases, J lost 0 bases, and 6 bases stayed unmatched. The CDR3 is CASSTVGTSSYEQYF. The CDR3 DNA reads TGTGCCAGCAGCACGGTAGGGACTAGCTCCTACGAGCAGTACTTC. Full variable domain (missing parts from reference TRBV11-2 and TRBJ2-7): EAGVAQSPRYKIIEKRQSVAFWCNPISGHATLYWYQQILGQGPKLLIQFQNNGVVDDSQLPKDRFSAERLKGVDSTLKIQPAKLEDSAVYLCASSTVGTSSYEQYFGPGTRLTVT.

This clone was observed at least ten times. This chain connects TRBV5-8 to TRBJ2-4, with a weak D call TRBD2 (6 bases). V lost 2 bases and J 0 bases, leaving 9 bases between the germline ends. Germline V gene data show CDR1 as SGHTS and CDR2 as YDEGEE. This CDR3 spans 15 amino acids. The CDR3 bases are TGTGCCAGCAGCTTCGGACTACTAGCCAAAAACATTCAGTACTTC. Translation gives CASSFGLLAKNIQYF. The full variable domain, in which reference TRBV5-8 and TRBJ2-4 provide the parts outside the CDR3, is EAGVTQSPTHLIKTRGQQATLRCSPISGHTSVYWYQQALGLGLQFLLWYDEGEERNRGNFPPRFSGRQFPNYSSELNVNALELEDSALYLCASSFGLLAKNIQYFGAGTRLSVL.

This clone came up many times. The rearrangement joins TRBV11-2 to TRBJ1-3; D might be TRBD1 (6 bases). V dropped 2 bases and J dropped 4 bases, with 12 bases sitting between them. Germline V lookup: CDR1 SGHAT, CDR2 FQNNGV. This CDR3 comprises 15 residues. The CDR3 sequence is CASSLSSGGGNTIYF. CDR3 nucleotide sequence: TGTGCCAGCAGCTTAAGTTCGGGGGGCGGAAACACCATATATTTT.

V is TRBV27 and J is TRBJ2-5; 8 bases match TRBD1. The DNA matches TRBJ2-7 better at its end, which makes the J call doubtful. The length of the CDR3 is 18 residues. Germline V gene data show CDR1 as MNHEY and CDR2 as SMNVEV (reference sequence). This CDR3 is CASSLPPDRGRNLGEQYF. For the CDR3, the DNA is TGTGCCAGCAGTTTACCCCCCGACAGGGGCCGCAACCTCGGCGAGCAGTACTTC.

Ten or more counts support this clone. The chain joins TRBV29-1 to TRBJ1-1; tentatively, D is TRBD1 (6 bases). Between the trimmed V and J ends, which lost 5 bases and 1 base, there was a span of 17 bases. Germline V lookup: CDR1 SQVTM, CDR2 ANQGSEA. This CDR3 comprises 15 residues. The CDR3 spells CSVSIIQGTNTEAFF. The CDR3 nucleotides are TGCAGCGTTTCAATTATACAGGGTACGAACACTGAAGCTTTCTTT.

This clone has at least ten counts. J is TRBJ1-2 and V is TRBV18, with a tentative D call TRBD1 (5 bases). This CDR3 region has 15 residues. V lost 3 bases to trimming and J lost 4 bases, with 15 bases between them. Per germline, CDR1 KGHSH and CDR2 LQKENI. The CDR3 loop is CASSPDVVTVYGYTF. In DNA form, the CDR3 reads TGTGCCAGCTCACCCGATGTTGTGACAGTCTATGGCTACACCTTC. The complete variable domain, with remaining parts taken from reference TRBV18 and TRBJ1-2, reads NAGVMQNPRHLVRRRGQEARLRCSPMKGHSHVYWYRQLPEEGLKFMVYLQKENIIDESGMPKERFSAEFPKEGPSILRIQQVVRGDSAAYFCASSPDVVTVYGYTFGSGTRLTVV.

This clone has a handful of counts. The J gene is TRBJ2-5, the V gene TRBV5-1, with D perhaps matching TRBD1 (6 bases). Germline V gene data show CDR1 as SGHRS and CDR2 as YFSETQ. The CDR3 length is 11 residues. Trimming took 0 bases from V and 13 from J, leaving 10 bases between them. The CDR3 spells CASSLDRAMYF. CDR3 nucleotide sequence: TGCGCCAGCAGCTTGGACAGGGCGATGTACTTC.

This clone has ten or more counts. The rearrangement uses TRBV27 and TRBJ1-3, with 8 bases identical to TRBD1. The CDR3 has 16 residues. The V gene's germline CDR1 is MNHEY and CDR2 SMNVEV (reference sequence). V lost 4 bases and J lost 2; bases outside the gene matches: 7. CDR3 nucleotide sequence: TGTGCCAGCAGTTCAGGACAGGGCTTAACTGGAAACACCATATATTTT. Protein: CASSSGQGLTGNTIYF.

This clone was recorded many times. The chain links TRBV7-6 to TRBJ1-1; D gene unclear. CDR1 SGHVS and CDR2 FNYEAQ come from the germline V gene. V gave up 5 bases and J gave up 3 bases, with 13 bases separating them. CDR3 length: 14 amino acids. This CDR3 reads CASSPSGGYTEAFF. The CDR3 DNA is TGTGCCAGCAGCCCATCGGGAGGGTACACTGAAGCTTTCTTT. Filled out from reference TRBV7-6 and TRBJ1-1, the complete variable domain reads GAGVSQSPRYKVTKRGQDVALRCDPISGHVSLYWYRQALGQGPEFLTYFNYEAQQDKSGLPNDRFSAERPEGSISTLTIQRTEQRDSAMYRCASSPSGGYTEAFFGQGTRLTVV.

This clone occurred many times. The V gene is TRBV11-3, the J gene TRBJ2-1; D remains unclear. Germline lookup yields CDR1 SGHNT and CDR2 YENEEA. The V gene lost 5 bases and the J gene lost 0 bases, with 5 bases spanning the gap. This CDR3 is 13 amino acids long. In DNA, the CDR3 is TGTGCCAGCAGCCCCCGCTCCTACAATGAGCAGTTCTTC. Its protein product is CASSPRSYNEQFF.

The sample holds many counts of this clone. This chain connects TRBV15 to TRBJ1-1; D ambiguous. CDR3 length: 15 amino acids. The germline CDR1 and CDR2 sequences are LNHNV and YYDKDF (reference sequence). The germline V and J ends were trimmed by 5 bases and 0 bases, with 13 bases remaining between them. CDR3 protein: CATSHVQRLNTEAFF. The CDR3 coding sequence is TGTGCCACCAGCCATGTTCAGAGGTTGAACACTGAAGCTTTCTTT.

This clone appeared a few times. This chain connects TRBV18 to TRBJ1-2, with D possibly matching TRBD1 (5 bases). CDR1 KGHSH and CDR2 LQKENI come from the germline V gene. With 3 bases removed from V and 5 bases from J, the gap between germline ends came to 10 bases. The CDR3 sequence is 13 residues long. The CDR3 here is CASSPTPGYGYTF. The CDR3, as DNA: TGTGCCAGCTCACCTACCCCAGGGTATGGCTACACCTTC.

This clone was recorded at least ten times. This sequence joins TRBV5-1 and TRBJ2-7, with D possibly matching TRBD2 (5 bases). The CDR3 is 12 residues long. The germline V gene encodes CDR1 SGHRS and CDR2 YFSETQ. V lost 2 bases and J 7 bases, leaving 10 bases between the germline ends. This chain's CDR3 is CASSFGGGEQYF. CDR3 nucleotide sequence: TGCGCCAGCAGCTTTGGAGGTGGGGAGCAGTACTTC.

This clone is labeled as large. The CDR3 DNA sequence: TGTGCCAGTACCAAACAAGGCAATCAGCCCCAGCATTTT. Its translation is CASTKQGNQPQHF. This chain uses TRBV19 with TRBJ1-5; no reliable D call. The CDR3 covers 13 residues. Trimming removed 7 bases at V and 2 bases at J, with 9 bases between. CDR1 LNHDA and CDR2 SQIVND come from the germline V gene (reference sequence).